The 2 T cell receptor beta chains below come from one sample, sequenced in a study of cytomegalovirus exposure and HLA in healthy donors. 13 Jbeta primers and 60 Vbeta primers were used for the PCR. Profiling relied on immunoSEQ multiplex PCR, and the TCRdb table lists in-frame clones only, not all of them. The sample yields 150,000 to 200,000 clones, more than 60% seen once. Sequencing input: PBMCs. These receptors all stem from a female donor in good health and CMV-seronegative.

This clone was seen a single time. This rearrangement joins TRBV30 to TRBJ2-7, with TRBD2 matching over 9 bases. This CDR3 comprises 11 residues. V was clipped by 8 bases and J by 4 bases; unmatched bases: 3. Germline CDR1 is GTSNPN and CDR2 is SVGIG (reference sequence). The CDR3 DNA reads as TGTGCCCAGCGGGGGGTATACGAGCAGTACTTC. Amino acid sequence: CAQRGVYEQYF.

A few counts support this clone. This sequence joins TRBV6-1 and TRBJ1-2, with 7 bases lining up with TRBD1. Germline CDR1 reads MNHNS; CDR2 reads SASEGT. The CDR3 is made up of 16 amino acids. V lost 2 bases to trimming and J lost 4 bases; unmatched junction nucleotides: 10. DNA of the CDR3: TGTGCCAGCAGTGAAACCGAGACAGGGTGGCCCTATGGCTACACCTTC. This translates into CASSETETGWPYGYTF.